One sample yielded the 23 T cell receptor beta chains listed below, sequenced in a study of CD8 T cells in Susac syndrome (dated by TCRdb to the late 2010s). Receptors were amplified or captured by the immunoSEQ multiplex PCR assay. RNA was extracted using the RNeasy kit, and roughly 0.5 to 1 microgram was reverse transcribed with random hexamers. The public reads were run again by TCRdb, first through fastp at Q25 and then through MiXCR, and only productive beta chains were kept. Under each unique CDR3 protein, matching rows form one entry showing the most common genes and DNA. Present in this sample are about 300,000 distinct CDR3 sequences, about 88% of which were seen just once. Around 0.12% of the sample is taken by the ten largest. Sequencing was done on a sample of CD8+ T cells from PBMCs. The receptors come from a human donor with multiple sclerosis.

This clonotype was recorded a few times. The rearrangement uses TRBV5-6 and TRBJ2-7, with no clear D. The germline V and J ends were trimmed by 0 bases and 4 bases, with 8 bases remaining between them. This CDR3 contains 13 residues. Germline lookup yields CDR1 SGHDT and CDR2 YYEEEE. In DNA, the CDR3 is TGTGCCAGCAGCTTGGCGGCAAGGTACGAGCAGTACTTC. Its protein product is CASSLAARYEQYF.

This rearrangement joins TRBV9 to TRBJ2-1, with 11 bases lining up with TRBD2. Germline-derived CDR1 and CDR2 are SGDLS and YYNGEE. The CDR3 length is 16 residues. The junction had 6 bases not matched to a gene; V was cut back by 2 bases and J by 5 bases. For the CDR3, the DNA is TGTGCCAGCAGCGTTAGCGGGAGGGCCGTCAACAATGAGCAGTTCTTC. Translating it yields CASSVSGRAVNNEQFF.

This clonotype is a singleton in its sample. The chain uses TRBV4-2 and TRBJ2-1, with TRBD2 matching 16 bases. The V and J ends lost 3 bases and 9 bases, in that order; junction bases with no gene match: 5. Per germline, CDR1 LGHNA and CDR2 YNFKEQ. CDR3 length: 16 residues. The CDR3: CASSQGTSGRAGEQFF. The CDR3 DNA is TGTGCCAGCAGCCAGGGGACTAGCGGGAGGGCGGGTGAGCAGTTCTTC.

The J gene is TRBJ2-4, the V gene TRBV20-1; TRBD2 aligns across 13 bases. This CDR3 has 16 residues. Per germline, CDR1 DFQATT and CDR2 SNEGSKA (reference sequence). The CDR3 sequence: CRATSGRAAAKNIQYF. The CDR3, as DNA: TGCAGAGCAACTAGCGGGAGGGCCGCAGCCAAAAACATTCAGTACTTC.

The V and J genes are TRBV3-1 and TRBJ2-7; possibly TRBD1 or TRBD2 for D (7 bases each). Germline V lookup: CDR1 LGHDT, CDR2 YNNKEL (reference sequence). CDR3 length: 19 residues. Trimming stripped 0 bases from V and 4 bases from J, with 25 bases between. The CDR3 sequence is CASSQDDGTVYPGRYEQYF. The CDR3 bases are TGTGCCAGCAGCCAAGATGACGGGACAGTTTACCCCGGGAGGTACGAGCAGTACTTC.

This chain links TRBV19 with TRBJ2-7; 7 bases are a match to TRBD1. In germline, CDR1 is LNHDA, CDR2 SQIVND (reference sequence). The CDR3 spans 14 residues. J was trimmed by 3 bases and V by 6 bases; bases with no gene match: 8. The chain's CDR3 is CASSLRDSYYEQYF. The DNA of the CDR3 is TGTGCCAGTAGCCTCCGGGACAGCTACTACGAGCAGTACTTC.

V gene TRBV29-1 combines with J gene TRBJ2-6; D is perhaps TRBD1 (6 bases). In germline, CDR1 is SQVTM, CDR2 ANQGSEA. CDR3 length: 17 amino acids. Trimming stripped 0 bases from V and 0 bases from J, with 12 bases between. The CDR3 is CSVEDLGARSGANVLTF. CDR3 nucleotide sequence: TGCAGCGTTGAAGATCTGGGGGCCCGCTCTGGGGCCAACGTCCTGACTTTC.

This clonotype was recorded a few times. CDR3 bases: TGTGCCAGTAGCCGACTAGTCACCGGGGAGCTGTTTTTT. It is translated as CASSRLVTGELFF. The chain joins TRBV19 to TRBJ2-2, with D possibly matching TRBD2 (6 bases). The CDR3 runs to 13 residues. V lost 6 bases, J lost 4 bases, and 9 bases lay in between. Germline V gene lookup returns CDR1 LNHDA and CDR2 SQIVND (reference sequence).

This rearrangement joins TRBV7-9 to TRBJ2-6; TRBD1 agrees at 7 bases. The junction had 5 bases not matched to a gene; V was cut back by 6 bases and J by 0 bases. Germline assignment: CDR1 SEHNR and CDR2 FQNEAQ (reference sequence). The CDR3 loop spans 16 amino acids. CDR3 protein: CASRTTGPSGANVLTF. CDR3 sequence (DNA): TGTGCCAGCAGGACGACAGGGCCCTCTGGGGCCAACGTCCTGACTTTC.

The table lists this clonotype with a count of one. This sequence joins TRBV7-2 and TRBJ2-3; 7 bases map to TRBD2. Trimming cost V 7 bases and J 0 bases; bases outside gene matches: 4. The V gene's germline CDR1 is SGHTA and CDR2 FQGNSA. This CDR3 has 14 amino acids. CDR3 sequence (DNA): TGTGCCAGCAATTCGGGGGGAAGCACAGATACGCAGTATTTT. It specifies CASNSGGSTDTQYF. Full variable domain (missing parts from reference TRBV7-2 and TRBJ2-3): GAGVSQSPSNKVTEKGKDVELRCDPISGHTALYWYRQSLGQGLEFLIYFQGNSAPDKSGLPSDRFSAERTGGSVSTLTIQRTQQEDSAVYLCASNSGGSTDTQYFGPGTRLTVL.

The chain couples TRBV5-6 to TRBJ2-2; D is possibly TRBD2 (5 bases). Germline loops: CDR1 SGHDT, CDR2 YYEEEE. V was cut by 2 bases and J by 9 bases, with 8 bases left in between. The CDR3 is made up of 12 amino acids. The CDR3 sequence: CASSLGGRELFF. The CDR3 region has the DNA TGTGCCAGCAGCTTAGGAGGTCGGGAGCTGTTTTTT.

This clonotype was recorded only once. The chain's CDR3 is CAWSGTPFTDTQYF. The CDR3 DNA reads TGTGCCTGGTCTGGGACACCTTTCACAGATACGCAGTATTTT. The genes are TRBV30 and TRBJ2-3; a weak D match, TRBD1 (6 bases). The CDR3 is 14 residues long. V was shortened by 5 bases and J by 2 bases, with 14 bases between the two germline ends. In germline, CDR1 is GTSNPN, CDR2 SVGIG (reference sequence).

This rearrangement joins TRBV19 to TRBJ2-5; 7 nucleotides agree with TRBD2. Per the germline V gene, CDR1 is LNHDA and CDR2 is SQIVND (reference sequence). J was trimmed by 3 bases and V by 3 bases; bases with no gene match: 4. This CDR3 contains 14 residues. The CDR3 region is CASSMGGRKETQYF. In DNA, the CDR3 is TGTGCCAGTAGTATGGGGGGGAGAAAAGAGACCCAGTACTTC.

The chain couples TRBV7-6 to TRBJ2-5; no firm D call. Germline lookup yields CDR1 SGHVS and CDR2 FNYEAQ. Deletions cut 2 bases from V and 5 bases from J, with 9 bases between. The CDR3 extends over 13 amino acids. The DNA for the CDR3 is TGTGCCAGCAGCTTATTGATTGGGGAGACCCAGTACTTC. It translates to CASSLLIGETQYF.

J is TRBJ2-1 and V is TRBV5-1; D not resolved. This CDR3 region has 13 residues. Deletions cut 4 bases from V and 10 bases from J, with 15 bases between. Germline CDR1 reads SGHRS; CDR2 reads YFSETQ. The CDR3 DNA reads TGCGCCAGCAGCCAAGACTCGAGCTCGGAGCAGTTCTTC. Encoded protein: CASSQDSSSEQFF.

This rearrangement joins TRBV20-1 to TRBJ2-1, with D unclear. V lost 6 bases and J 12 bases, leaving 12 bases between the germline ends. Germline V gene data show CDR1 as DFQATT and CDR2 as SNEGSKA (reference sequence). This CDR3 is 10 amino acids long. CDR3 region: CSADWLGQFF. The DNA for the CDR3 is TGCAGTGCCGACTGGCTCGGGCAGTTCTTC.

V gene TRBV10-3 combines with J gene TRBJ1-1; TRBD1 is a possible D gene (6 bases). V lost 0 bases to trimming and J lost 4 bases, with 9 bases between them. From germline, CDR1 is ENHRY and CDR2 SYGVKD. CDR3 length: 14 residues. DNA for the CDR3: TGTGCCATCAGTGAGTCGAGAGGGGGCACTGAAGCTTTCTTT. Translation: CAISESRGGTEAFF.

V and J are TRBV20-1 and TRBJ1-5; D is possibly TRBD1 (5 bases). Germline lookup yields CDR1 DFQATT and CDR2 SNEGSKA (reference sequence). CDR3 length: 13 amino acids. V was pared by 5 bases and J by 1 base, with 9 bases between. The CDR3 coding sequence is TGCAGTGCTTACAGGTCGAGCAATCAGCCCCAGCATTTT. Protein sequence: CSAYRSSNQPQHF.

The CDR3 nucleotides read TGTGCCACCAGCCTCACAGGGTCAAGCAATCAGCCCCAGCATTTT. Amino acids: CATSLTGSSNQPQHF. The V call is TRBV15, the J call TRBJ1-5; tentative D call: TRBD1 (6 bases). Per germline, CDR1 LNHNV and CDR2 YYDKDF (reference sequence). V lost 5 bases and J lost 1, with 12 bases in between. The CDR3 covers 15 residues.

This sequence joins TRBV19 and TRBJ1-1; weak D call: TRBD1 (6 bases). The ends were cut back, 7 bases at V and 4 bases at J, with 13 bases in the middle. CDR3 length equals 13 residues. The V gene's germline CDR1 is LNHDA and CDR2 SQIVND (reference sequence). CDR3 DNA sequence: TGTGCCAGTAAGGACCAGGGGATCACTGAAGCTTTCTTT. Translated, it gives CASKDQGITEAFF.

The chain carries TRBV24-1 and TRBJ2-2, with D tentatively TRBD1 (5 bases). CDR3 length equals 13 residues. CDR1 KGHDR and CDR2 SFDVKD come from the germline V gene. V lost 6 bases and J 5 bases, leaving 9 bases between the germline ends. CDR3 region: CATSYPGTGELFF. CDR3 bases: TGTGCCACCAGTTATCCAGGGACCGGGGAGCTGTTTTTT.

This clonotype was observed a single time. The gene calls are TRBV7-9 and TRBJ1-1; D gene ambiguous. Trimming shortened V by 1 base and J by 11 bases, and 8 bases separated the two germline ends. CDR1 is SEHNR and CDR2 is FQNEAQ in the germline V gene (reference sequence). The CDR3 contains 11 residues. The CDR3 region is CASSLDGGAFF. CDR3 nucleotide sequence: TGTGCCAGCAGCTTAGATGGAGGGGCTTTCTTT.

V usage is TRBV2 and J usage is TRBJ1-1; perhaps TRBD1 as D (5 bases). Germline-derived CDR1 and CDR2 are SNHLY and FYNNEI. The ends were cut back, 6 bases at V and 8 bases at J, with 7 bases in the middle. The CDR3 has 10 residues. DNA of the CDR3: TGTGCCAGCAGGGGGGGAGAAGCTTTCTTT. This sequence encodes CASRGGEAFF.